This record concerns one T cell receptor beta chain sequence. Using immunoSEQ multiplex PCR, the repertoire was profiled, and TCRdb retains in-frame clones only, with some absent. The sample has 3,500 to 4,500 clones, around a third seen once. The entry originates in a study of sequential checkpoint blockade in melanoma. At the level of the study: Each arm's sequence ended with maintenance nivolumab.

The CDR3 sequence is 14 residues long. V gave up 0 bases and J gave up 5 bases, with 8 bases separating them. From germline, CDR1 is SGHNT and CDR2 YENEEA. As for treatment: randomized to nivolumab then ipilimumab (arm A) or the reverse (arm B). Specimen: tumor tissue (inferred from file names), collected from a patient given nivolumab and ipilimumab in sequence. This rearrangement joins TRBV11-3 to TRBJ2-1, with D unclear. This clonotype originated in a human donor with melanoma. Here the CDR3 reads CASSLEFRDNEQFF. The CDR3 DNA is TGTGCCAGCAGCTTAGAGTTTCGAGACAATGAGCAGTTCTTC.